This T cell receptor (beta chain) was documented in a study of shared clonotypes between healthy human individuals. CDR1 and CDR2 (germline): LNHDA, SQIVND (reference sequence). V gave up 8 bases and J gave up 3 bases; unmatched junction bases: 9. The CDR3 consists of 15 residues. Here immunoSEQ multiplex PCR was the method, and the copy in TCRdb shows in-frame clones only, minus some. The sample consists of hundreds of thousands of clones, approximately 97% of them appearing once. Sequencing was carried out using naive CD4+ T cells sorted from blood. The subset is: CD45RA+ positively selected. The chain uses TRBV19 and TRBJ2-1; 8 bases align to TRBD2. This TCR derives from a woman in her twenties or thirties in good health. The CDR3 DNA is TGTGCCAGTCAGATAGCGGGAAAACACTACAATGAGCAGTTCTTC. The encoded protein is CASQIAGKHYNEQFF.